These 8 T cell receptor beta chains came from one sample sequenced in a study of cytomegalovirus exposure and HLA in healthy donors. The PCR employed 60 Vbeta primers together with 13 Jbeta primers. The repertoire was sequenced with immunoSEQ multiplex PCR; TCRdb's copy has only in-frame clones and lacks some. The sample has about 160,000 clones, more than 70% seen once; the top ten hold roughly 6.3%. Sequenced material: PBMCs. All receptors come from a male donor in good health and CMV-seropositive.

CDR3 sequence reads: CASTRTNTGELFF. The DNA of the CDR3 is TGTGCCAGCACCCGTACGAACACCGGGGAGCTGTTTTTT. V usage is TRBV27 and J usage is TRBJ2-2; D not resolved. Trimming stripped 7 bases from V and 0 bases from J, with 6 bases between. Germline CDR1 is MNHEY and CDR2 is SMNVEV (reference sequence). The CDR3 contains 13 residues.

The chain combines TRBV9 with TRBJ1-1; possibly TRBD1 for D (5 bases). The CDR3 has 12 residues. Trimming pared 7 bases from V and 2 bases from J, leaving 9 bases between. The germline gives CDR1 SGDLS, CDR2 YYNGEE. As DNA, the CDR3 is TGTGCCAGCGGGCGGGGCAACACTGAAGCTTTCTTT. Its translation is CASGRGNTEAFF.

The chain carries TRBV29-1 and TRBJ1-4, with a possible D match to TRBD1 (5 bases). Looked up from germline, CDR1 is SQVTM and CDR2 is ANQGSEA. Deletions cut 8 bases from V and 8 bases from J, with 15 bases between. The CDR3 runs 12 residues. CDR3 amino acids: CSLQWGEEKLFF. For the CDR3, the DNA is TGCAGCCTCCAGTGGGGGGAGGAAAAACTGTTTTTT.

The gene calls are TRBV30 and TRBJ2-3, with TRBD2 matching over 7 bases. Germline V CDR1 and CDR2: GTSNPN, SVGIG (reference sequence). The CDR3 has 18 amino acids. V lost 4 bases to trimming and J lost 0 bases; unmatched junction nucleotides: 16. CDR3 region: CAWTKLATLLGSTDTQYF. The CDR3 coding sequence is TGTGCCTGGACCAAACTAGCGACCCTACTAGGGAGCACAGATACGCAGTATTTT.

For this clone: The junction does not match germline at one end; this may be a read error. The chain joins TRBV7-8 to TRBJ2-7; 8 positions match TRBD1. The CDR3 sequence is 14 residues long. The germline gives CDR1 SGHVS, CDR2 FQNEAQ. The CDR3 sequence: CASSWGWAGGDFPF. In DNA, the CDR3 is TGTGCCAGCAGCTGGGGGTGGGCAGGGGGCGATTTCCCCTTC.

This chain uses TRBV7-9 with TRBJ2-1, with D possibly being TRBD2 (6 bases). The germline V gene has CDR1 SEHNR and CDR2 FQNEAQ (reference sequence). The CDR3 is 16 amino acids. The V end lost 1 base, the J end lost 5 bases, and 15 bases lay between the germline ends. The CDR3 is CASSLERTTNNNEQFF. The DNA for the CDR3 is TGTGCCAGCAGCTTAGAGCGGACTACCAATAACAATGAGCAGTTCTTC. Complete variable domain (other parts from reference TRBV7-9 and TRBJ2-1): DTGVSQNPRHKITKRGQNVTFRCDPISEHNRLYWYRQTLGQGPEFLTYFQNEAQLEKSRLLSDRFSAERPKGSFSTLEIQRTEQGDSAMYLCASSLERTTNNNEQFFGPGTRLTVL.

This clone occurred once. The chain links TRBV7-8 to TRBJ2-7; TRBD1 aligns across 7 bases. This CDR3 spans 14 amino acids. The J segment lost 2 bases and the V segment lost 5 bases, leaving 6 bases of the junction unmatched. Germline V gene sequence: CDR1 SGHVS, CDR2 FQNEAQ. The CDR3 DNA reads as TGTGCCAGCAGCCCGAGGACAGGACCCTACGAGCAGTACTTC. Protein sequence: CASSPRTGPYEQYF. Complete variable domain (other parts from reference TRBV7-8 and TRBJ2-7): GAGVSQSPRYKVAKRGQDVALRCDPISGHVSLFWYQQALGQGPEFLTYFQNEAQLDKSGLPSDRFFAERPEGSVSTLKIQRTQQEDSAVYLCASSPRTGPYEQYFGPGTRLTVT.

V usage is TRBV5-4 and J usage is TRBJ2-7, with D maybe TRBD1 (6 bases). Trimming cost V 3 bases and J 6 bases, with 13 bases left between them. Germline V gene data show CDR1 as SGHNT and CDR2 as YYREEE (reference sequence). This CDR3 has 13 residues. CDR3 sequence (DNA): TGTGCCAGCAGCTCACGGACAGCCCGCGAGCAGTACTTC. Translated: CASSSRTAREQYF.